These 8 T cell receptor beta chains were sequenced from one sample in a study of identical twins. TCRdb recomputed calls from the 5' RACE reads with MiXCR, one row per CDR3 protein. The sample consists of about 210,000 distinct CDR3 sequences, roughly a tenth of them appearing once. The sample consisted of memory (CD45RO+) T cells sorted from blood. The receptors here all came from a woman under 30 in good health.

This clonotype was observed a handful of times. This chain links TRBV6-1 with TRBJ2-2; D uncertain. Trimming cost V 4 bases and J 1 base, with 7 bases left between them. The CDR3 has 14 residues. CDR1 MNHNS and CDR2 SASEGT come from the germline V gene. For the CDR3, the DNA is TGTGCCAGCAGTGTAAACCTGAACACCGGGGAGCTGTTTTTT. Translated, it gives CASSVNLNTGELFF.

This chain connects TRBV6-5 to TRBJ1-5; D gene ambiguous. CDR3 length: 12 residues. Germline lookup yields CDR1 MNHEY and CDR2 SVGAGI. Trimming removed 6 bases at V and 6 bases at J, with 9 bases between. For the CDR3, the DNA is TGTGCCAGCAGAAGCGGTGGTCAGCCCCAGCATTTT. Protein product: CASRSGGQPQHF.

This clonotype has more than one count but fewer than ten. This CDR3 reads CATSMRTSGFYNEQFF. In nucleotides, the CDR3 is TGTGCCACCAGCATGCGTACTAGCGGCTTTTACAATGAGCAGTTCTTC. This sequence joins TRBV15 and TRBJ2-1; the match to TRBD2 covers 8 bases. Germline V gene lookup returns CDR1 LNHNV and CDR2 YYDKDF (reference sequence). CDR3 length: 16 amino acids. V lost 4 bases to trimming and J lost 4 bases; unmatched junction nucleotides: 9.

This clonotype showed up just a few times. This chain joins TRBV12-3 or TRBV12-4 and TRBJ2-7, with D perhaps matching TRBD1 (5 bases). V was cut by 4 bases and J by 6 bases, with 13 bases left in between. The CDR3 is made up of 13 amino acids. CDR3 loop: CASSSGPGGEQYF. CDR3 sequence (DNA): TGTGCCAGCAGTTCAGGGCCCGGCGGCGAGCAGTACTTC.

The chain combines TRBV19 with TRBJ1-1; D is undetermined. V dropped 4 bases and J dropped 2 bases, with 11 bases sitting between them. Looked up from germline, CDR1 is LNHDA and CDR2 is SQIVND (reference sequence). CDR3 length: 14 residues. CDR3 region: CASSRGLSNTEAFF. In nucleotides, the CDR3 is TGTGCCAGTAGTAGAGGTTTGAGTAACACTGAAGCTTTCTTT.

The chain recombines TRBV3-1 with TRBJ2-3, with TRBD2 matching over 11 bases. Per the germline V gene, CDR1 is LGHDT and CDR2 is YNNKEL (reference sequence). V lost 4 bases to trimming and J lost 5 bases; unmatched junction nucleotides: 5. The CDR3 sequence is 15 residues long. Here the CDR3 DNA reads TGTGCCAGCAGCCGTAGCGGGGGGGCCAAAGATACGCAGTATTTT. Protein: CASSRSGGAKDTQYF.

V and J are TRBV12-5 and TRBJ2-5; 7 bases agree with TRBD2. The junction had 7 bases not matched to a gene; V was cut back by 7 bases and J by 2 bases. Germline V lookup: CDR1 LGHNT, CDR2 FRNRAP. This CDR3 is 14 amino acids long. CDR3 nucleotide sequence: TGTGCTAGTGCCCCAACTAGCGTTCAAGAGACCCAGTACTTC. Translated, it gives CASAPTSVQETQYF.

This sequence joins TRBV20-1 and TRBJ2-5; 7 nucleotides match TRBD2. The ends lost 1 base at V and 0 bases at J; junction bases unmatched: 2. This CDR3 has 14 amino acids. Germline loops: CDR1 DFQATT, CDR2 SNEGSKA (reference sequence). The CDR3 sequence: CSARAGGNQETQYF. The CDR3 nucleotides are TGCAGTGCTAGAGCGGGGGGTAACCAAGAGACCCAGTACTTC.